The entry below describes one T cell receptor (beta chain). The antigen is unknown. The sample is drawn from a study of vaccination and CD4 T cells after COVID-19. This CDR3 region has 15 residues. Trimming left V 2 bases short and J 2 bases short, with 11 bases between. CDR1 and CDR2 (germline): SGHTA, FQGNSA. Sequencing of cultured CD4+ T cell DNA used the Oncomine TCR Beta short-read assay. Via MiXCR, TCRdb re-called the PCR reads, giving one row per CDR3 protein. The sample comprises approximately 16,000 distinct CDR3 sequences, less than 60% of which are singletons, and 6.5% to 8.5% rests with the top ten. This sample's treatment: approximately nine-day PBMC culture with coronavirus spike peptide pools or control peptides (ViraFEST assay).

This sequence was found in a human donor who had recovered from COVID-19. This chain links TRBV7-2 with TRBJ2-3; maybe TRBD1 (5 bases). The sequenced material came from CD4+ T cells from blood, cultured in vitro. The CDR3 nucleotides are TGTGCCAGCAGCTTAAGGGGTCCAACCACAGATACGCAGTATTTT. It yields the protein CASSLRGPTTDTQYF.